The following is a T cell receptor beta chain sequence with its context. The antigen is undetermined. The read finishes 3 residues shy of the CDR3 end, and the germline J gene is used to complete it. Profiled with immunoSEQ multiplex PCR; TCRdb holds only in-frame clones, not every one. The repertoire table contains 20,000 to 25,000 clones. All donors had a single incident cervical HPV16 infection, not prevalent. The data stem from a study of T cells in women clearing cervical HPV infection. Study outcomes and limitations: TRBV6-7 abundance was lower in cases than controls (0.11% versus 0.16%).

The CDR3 runs to 16 residues. From germline, CDR1 is SGHTA and CDR2 FQGTGA. The V and J ends lost 0 bases and 2 bases respectively, with 11 bases between them. The sequence came from a woman aged 18 to 69 with a cervical HPV16 infection that either progressed to CIN3+ or cleared (not recorded which). Material: blood buffy coat. The chain joins TRBV7-3 to TRBJ2-1, with D possibly being TRBD2 (5 bases). The CDR3 spells CASSLTSSPPYNEQFF. Incomplete CDR3 DNA: TGTGCCAGCAGCTTAACCTCTAGCCCCCCCTACAATGAG.